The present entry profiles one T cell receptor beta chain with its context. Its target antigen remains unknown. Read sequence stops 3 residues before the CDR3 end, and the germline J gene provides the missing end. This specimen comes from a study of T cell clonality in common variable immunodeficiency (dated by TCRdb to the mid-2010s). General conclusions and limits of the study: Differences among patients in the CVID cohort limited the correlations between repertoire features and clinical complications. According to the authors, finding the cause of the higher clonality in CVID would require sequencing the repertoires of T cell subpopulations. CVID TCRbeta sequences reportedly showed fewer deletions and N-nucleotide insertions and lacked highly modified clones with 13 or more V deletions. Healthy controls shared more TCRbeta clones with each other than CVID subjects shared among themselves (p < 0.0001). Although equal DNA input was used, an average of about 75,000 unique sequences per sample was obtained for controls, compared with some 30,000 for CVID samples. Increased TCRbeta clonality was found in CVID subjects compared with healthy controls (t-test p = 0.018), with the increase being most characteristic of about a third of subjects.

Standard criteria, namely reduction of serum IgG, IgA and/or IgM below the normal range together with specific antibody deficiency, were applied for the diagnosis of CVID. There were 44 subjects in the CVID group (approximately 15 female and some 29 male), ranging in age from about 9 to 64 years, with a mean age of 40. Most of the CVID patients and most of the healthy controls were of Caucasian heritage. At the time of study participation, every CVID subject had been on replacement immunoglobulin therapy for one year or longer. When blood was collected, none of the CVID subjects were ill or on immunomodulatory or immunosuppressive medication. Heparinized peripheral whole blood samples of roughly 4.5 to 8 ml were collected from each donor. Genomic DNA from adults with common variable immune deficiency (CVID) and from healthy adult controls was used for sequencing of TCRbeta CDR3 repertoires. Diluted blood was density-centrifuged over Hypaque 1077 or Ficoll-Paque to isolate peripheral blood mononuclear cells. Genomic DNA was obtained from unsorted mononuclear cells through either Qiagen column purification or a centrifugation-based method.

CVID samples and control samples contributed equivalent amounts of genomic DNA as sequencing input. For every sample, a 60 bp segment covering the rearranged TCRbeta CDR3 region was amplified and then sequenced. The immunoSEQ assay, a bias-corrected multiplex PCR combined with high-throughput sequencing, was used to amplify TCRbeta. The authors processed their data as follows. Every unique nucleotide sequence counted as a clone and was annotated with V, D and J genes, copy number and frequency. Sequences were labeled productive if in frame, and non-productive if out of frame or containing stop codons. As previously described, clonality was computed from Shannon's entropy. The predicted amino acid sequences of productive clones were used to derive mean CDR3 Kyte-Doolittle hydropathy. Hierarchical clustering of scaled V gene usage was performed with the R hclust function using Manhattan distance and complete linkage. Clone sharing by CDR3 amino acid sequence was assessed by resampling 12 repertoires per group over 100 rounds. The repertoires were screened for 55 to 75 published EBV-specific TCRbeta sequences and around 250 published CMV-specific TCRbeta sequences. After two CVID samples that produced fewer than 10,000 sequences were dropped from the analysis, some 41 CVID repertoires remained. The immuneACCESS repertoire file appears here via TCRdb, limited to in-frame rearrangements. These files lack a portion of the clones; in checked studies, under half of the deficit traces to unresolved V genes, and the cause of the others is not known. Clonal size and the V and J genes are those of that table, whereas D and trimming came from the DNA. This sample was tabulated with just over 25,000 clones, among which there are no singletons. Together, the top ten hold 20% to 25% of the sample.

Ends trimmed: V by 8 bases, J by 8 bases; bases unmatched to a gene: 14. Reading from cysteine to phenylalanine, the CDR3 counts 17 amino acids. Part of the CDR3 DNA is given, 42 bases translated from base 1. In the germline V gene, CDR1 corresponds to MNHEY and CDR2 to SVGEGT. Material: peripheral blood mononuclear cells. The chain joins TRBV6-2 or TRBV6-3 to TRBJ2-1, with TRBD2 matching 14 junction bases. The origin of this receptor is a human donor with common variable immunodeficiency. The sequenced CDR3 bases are TGTGCCAGCGTGTACGACGGGACTAGCGGGAGAGGCGATGAG. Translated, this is CASVYDGTSGRGDE. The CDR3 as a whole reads CASVYDGTSGRGDEQFF.